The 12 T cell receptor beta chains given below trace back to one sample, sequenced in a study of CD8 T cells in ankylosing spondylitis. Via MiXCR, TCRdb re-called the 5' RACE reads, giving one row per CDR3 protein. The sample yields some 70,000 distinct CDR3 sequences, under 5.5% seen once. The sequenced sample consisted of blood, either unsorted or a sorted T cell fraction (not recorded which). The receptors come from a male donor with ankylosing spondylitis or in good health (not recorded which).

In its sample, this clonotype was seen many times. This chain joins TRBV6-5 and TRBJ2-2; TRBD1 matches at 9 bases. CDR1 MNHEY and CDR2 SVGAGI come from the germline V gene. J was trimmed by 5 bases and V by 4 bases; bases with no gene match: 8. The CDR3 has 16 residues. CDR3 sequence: CASSLRTGTGTGELFF. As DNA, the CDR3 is TGTGCCAGCAGTTTGCGGACAGGGACAGGGACCGGGGAGCTGTTTTTT.

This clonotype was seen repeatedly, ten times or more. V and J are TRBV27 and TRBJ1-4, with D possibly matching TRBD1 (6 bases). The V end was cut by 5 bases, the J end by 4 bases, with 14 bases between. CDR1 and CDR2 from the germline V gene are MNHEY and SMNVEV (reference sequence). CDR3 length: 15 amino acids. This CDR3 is CASSLQGRVNEKLFF. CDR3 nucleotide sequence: TGTGCCAGCAGTCTTCAGGGGCGGGTTAATGAAAAACTGTTTTTT.

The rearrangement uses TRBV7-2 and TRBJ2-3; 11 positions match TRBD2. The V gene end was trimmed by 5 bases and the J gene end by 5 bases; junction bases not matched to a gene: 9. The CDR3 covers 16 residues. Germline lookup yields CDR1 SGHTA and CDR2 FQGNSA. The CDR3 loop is CASSPRLAGTVDTQYF. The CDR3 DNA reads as TGTGCCAGCAGCCCCCGACTAGCGGGGACAGTAGATACGCAGTATTTT.

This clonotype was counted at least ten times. CDR3 region: CSARAGTGLYNEQFF. The CDR3, as DNA: TGCAGTGCTAGAGCTGGGACAGGGCTATACAATGAGCAGTTCTTC. V usage is TRBV20-1 and J usage is TRBJ2-1; 9 bases map to TRBD1. J gave up 4 bases and V 1 base, and 5 bases lay outside the gene matches. Per germline, CDR1 DFQATT and CDR2 SNEGSKA (reference sequence). The CDR3 spans 15 residues.

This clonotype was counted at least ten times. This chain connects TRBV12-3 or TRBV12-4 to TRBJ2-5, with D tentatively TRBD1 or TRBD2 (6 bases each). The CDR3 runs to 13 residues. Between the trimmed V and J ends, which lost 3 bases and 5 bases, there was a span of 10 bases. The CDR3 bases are TGTGCCAGCAGTTTCGGGGGCCCGGAGACCCAGTACTTC. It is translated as CASSFGGPETQYF.

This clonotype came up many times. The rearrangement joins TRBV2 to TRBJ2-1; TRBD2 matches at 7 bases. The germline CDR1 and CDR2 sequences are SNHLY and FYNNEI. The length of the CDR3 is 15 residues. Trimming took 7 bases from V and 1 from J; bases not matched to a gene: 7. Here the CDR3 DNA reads TGTGCCAGCATAGGGAGGGCGAGTTCCTACAATGAGCAGTTCTTC. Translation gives CASIGRASSYNEQFF.

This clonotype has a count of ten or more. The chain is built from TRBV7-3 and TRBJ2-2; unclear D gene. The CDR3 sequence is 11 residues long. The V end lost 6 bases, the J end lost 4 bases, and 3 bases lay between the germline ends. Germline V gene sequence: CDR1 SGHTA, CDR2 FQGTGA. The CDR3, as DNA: TGTGCCAGCAGTTCCACCGGGGAGCTGTTTTTT. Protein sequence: CASSSTGELFF. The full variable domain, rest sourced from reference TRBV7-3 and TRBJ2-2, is GAGVSQTPSNKVTEKGKYVELRCDPISGHTALYWYRQSLGQGPEFLIYFQGTGAADDSGLPNDRFFAVRPEGSVSTLKIQRTERGDSAVYLCASSSTGELFFGEGSRLTVL.

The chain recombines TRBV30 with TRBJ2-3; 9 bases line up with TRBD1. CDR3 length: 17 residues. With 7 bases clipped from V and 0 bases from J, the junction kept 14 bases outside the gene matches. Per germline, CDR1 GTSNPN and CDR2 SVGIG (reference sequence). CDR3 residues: CAFLRGDRDSSTDTQYF. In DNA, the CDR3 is TGTGCCTTTCTCCGTGGGGACAGGGACTCTAGCACAGATACGCAGTATTTT.

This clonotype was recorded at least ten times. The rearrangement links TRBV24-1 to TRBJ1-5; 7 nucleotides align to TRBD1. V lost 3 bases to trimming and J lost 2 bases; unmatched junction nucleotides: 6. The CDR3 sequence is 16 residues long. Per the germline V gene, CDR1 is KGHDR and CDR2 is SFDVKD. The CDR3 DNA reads TGTGCCACCAGTGATCGTCAGGGGGACGGCAATCAGCCCCAGCATTTT. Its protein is CATSDRQGDGNQPQHF.

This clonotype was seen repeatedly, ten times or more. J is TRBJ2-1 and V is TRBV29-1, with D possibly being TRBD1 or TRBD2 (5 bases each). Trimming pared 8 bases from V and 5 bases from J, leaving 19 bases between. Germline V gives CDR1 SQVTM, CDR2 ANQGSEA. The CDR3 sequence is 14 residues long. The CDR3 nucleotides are TGCAGCTCCGACGATGGGACGGGAAACAATGAGCAGTTCTTC. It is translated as CSSDDGTGNNEQFF.

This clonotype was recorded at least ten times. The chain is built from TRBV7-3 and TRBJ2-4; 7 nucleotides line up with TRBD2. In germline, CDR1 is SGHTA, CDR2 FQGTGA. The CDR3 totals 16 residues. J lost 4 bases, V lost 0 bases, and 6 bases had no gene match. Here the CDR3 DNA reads TGTGCCAGCAGCTTAACAGGAGTAGCGGGTAAAAACATTCAGTACTTC. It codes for CASSLTGVAGKNIQYF. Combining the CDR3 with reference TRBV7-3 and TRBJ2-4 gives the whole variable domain GAGVSQTPSNKVTEKGKYVELRCDPISGHTALYWYRQSLGQGPEFLIYFQGTGAADDSGLPNDRFFAVRPEGSVSTLKIQRTERGDSAVYLCASSLTGVAGKNIQYFGAGTRLSVL.

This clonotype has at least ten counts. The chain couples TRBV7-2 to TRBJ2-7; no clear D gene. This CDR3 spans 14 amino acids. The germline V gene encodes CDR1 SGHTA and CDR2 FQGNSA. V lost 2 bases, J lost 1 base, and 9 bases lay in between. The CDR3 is CASSLTPSSYEQYF. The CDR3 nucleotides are TGTGCCAGCAGCTTAACACCCAGTTCCTACGAGCAGTACTTC.